This T cell receptor beta chain was obtained from a study of T cells in Graves' hyperthyroidism and ophthalmopathy. Amplified TCR beta CDR3 regions derived from RNA transcripts. In the first-round RT-PCR of the TCR CDR3, the HTBI primer set was used. TCRdb re-analysed the multiplex PCR reads in MiXCR, keeping a single row per CDR3 protein. This sample has about 600,000 distinct CDR3 sequences, with approximately 15% found just once. This clonotype has a count of ten or more. The sequencing input was blood. The sequence came from a young woman with Graves' ophthalmopathy.

In nucleotides, the CDR3 is TGTGCCAGCAGTTCGCTACCCGGGACAGTCTACGAGCAGTACTTC. Protein product: CASSSLPGTVYEQYF. The V gene is TRBV6-1, the J gene TRBJ2-7; 7 bases fit TRBD1. Trimming removed 5 bases from V and 3 bases from J; junction bases left unmatched: 10. The CDR3 extends over 15 amino acids. CDR1 is MNHNS and CDR2 is SASEGT in the germline V gene.